A single sample is the source of the 27 T cell receptor beta chains below, sequenced in a study of blood T cell repertoires in COVID-19. Profiling relied on immunoSEQ multiplex PCR, and the TCRdb table lists in-frame clones only, not all of them. The sample yields more than 65,000 clones, about 81% seen once. The sample was peripheral blood. The receptors derive from an elderly woman with acute or convalescent COVID-19.

V is TRBV6-6 and J is TRBJ2-7; D is possibly TRBD2 (6 bases). V gave up 11 bases and J gave up 0 bases, with 11 bases separating them. The CDR3 length is 12 residues. Looked up from germline, CDR1 is MNHNY and CDR2 is SVGAGI (reference sequence). The CDR3 sequence: CASGRGSYEQYF. The CDR3 DNA follows: TGTGCCTCGGGGCGGGGCTCCTACGAGCAGTACTTC.

The chain is built from TRBV5-4 and TRBJ2-5; 12 bases match TRBD2. With 0 bases clipped from V and 5 bases from J, the junction kept 2 bases outside the gene matches. Germline V gene lookup returns CDR1 SGHNT and CDR2 YYREEE (reference sequence). The CDR3 is 15 residues long. CDR3 in DNA: TGTGCCAGCAGCTTGGGACTAGCGGGAGTGGAGACCCAGTACTTC. Protein: CASSLGLAGVETQYF.

The chain combines TRBV6-5 with TRBJ1-2, with D hard to call. The V and J ends lost 0 bases and 0 bases respectively, with 8 bases between them. In germline, CDR1 is MNHEY, CDR2 SVGAGI. There are 15 residues in the CDR3. The CDR3 sequence is CASSYSLATNYGYTF. The DNA of the CDR3 is TGTGCCAGCAGTTACTCTTTAGCCACTAACTATGGCTACACCTTC.

The gene calls are TRBV5-6 and TRBJ1-1; 8 bases match TRBD1. Germline-derived CDR1 and CDR2 are SGHDT and YYEEEE. Germline trimming cut 6 bases from V and 0 bases from J; bases unmatched to any gene: 4. The CDR3 consists of 14 residues. The CDR3 spells CASNRQGLNTEAFF. For the CDR3, the DNA is TGTGCCAGCAACCGACAGGGGTTGAACACTGAAGCTTTCTTT.

The rearrangement joins TRBV5-4 to TRBJ1-1; TRBD1 aligns across 7 bases. This CDR3 comprises 15 residues. V lost 0 bases and J lost 1; bases outside the gene matches: 3. The V gene's germline CDR1 is SGHNT and CDR2 YYREEE (reference sequence). CDR3 sequence reads: CASSLGGQTNTEAFF. The CDR3 nucleotides read TGTGCCAGCAGCTTGGGGGGACAGACGAACACTGAAGCTTTCTTT.

The V gene is TRBV27, the J gene TRBJ1-2; D remains ambiguous. CDR3 length: 14 amino acids. Germline V CDR1 and CDR2: MNHEY, SMNVEV (reference sequence). The V gene lost 6 bases and the J gene lost 4 bases, with 15 bases spanning the gap. Here the CDR3 reads CASRNSGSSYGYTF. DNA for the CDR3: TGTGCCAGCAGAAACAGTGGTTCCTCCTATGGCTACACCTTC.

The chain is built from TRBV5-1 and TRBJ1-2, with 11 nucleotides matching TRBD1. This CDR3 region has 15 residues. V lost 0 bases to trimming and J lost 6 bases; unmatched junction nucleotides: 4. Germline V gene sequence: CDR1 SGHRS, CDR2 YFSETQ. The CDR3 nucleotides are TGCGCCAGCAGCTTGGGAGGACAGGGGGCTGATGGCTACACCTTC. Its translation: CASSLGGQGADGYTF.

The genes are TRBV7-9 and TRBJ1-2, with TRBD1 matching over 8 bases. Germline lookup yields CDR1 SEHNR and CDR2 FQNEAQ (reference sequence). V lost 2 bases to trimming and J lost 4 bases; unmatched junction nucleotides: 6. The CDR3 has 15 residues. The CDR3 DNA reads TGTGCCAGCAGCTTATCAGGGGGCGCATCCTATGGCTACACCTTC. Translated, it gives CASSLSGGASYGYTF.

V gene TRBV19 combines with J gene TRBJ1-2; a possible D gene is TRBD1 (5 bases). CDR1 LNHDA and CDR2 SQIVND come from the germline V gene (reference sequence). This CDR3 comprises 12 residues. V lost 7 bases, J lost 4 bases, and 10 bases lay in between. The CDR3, as DNA: TGTGCCAGTAACCAGGGAGGCTATGGCTACACCTTC. Its translation is CASNQGGYGYTF.

The gene calls are TRBV4-2 and TRBJ1-2, with D possibly matching TRBD1 (5 bases). Germline CDR1 reads LGHNA; CDR2 reads YNFKEQ. The V gene lost 7 bases and the J gene lost 6 bases, with 18 bases spanning the gap. This CDR3 has 14 residues. The CDR3 sequence is CASNTGGKVNGYTF. CDR3 coding DNA: TGTGCCAGCAATACGGGGGGAAAAGTAAATGGCTACACCTTC.

In DNA form, the CDR3 reads TGCGCCAGCACCCCCCAATCCGGGGAGCTGTTTTTT. This translates into CASTPQSGELFF. The V gene is TRBV5-1, the J gene TRBJ2-2, with unresolved D. V shed 6 bases and J shed 6 bases, with 9 bases lying between them. CDR3 length: 12 residues. Germline V gene sequence: CDR1 SGHRS, CDR2 YFSETQ. Full variable domain (remainder filled in from reference TRBV5-1 and TRBJ2-2): KAGVTQTPRYLIKTRGQQVTLSCSPISGHRSVSWYQQTPGQGLQFLFEYFSETQRNKGNFPGRFSGRQFSNSRSEMNVSTLELGDSALYLCASTPQSGELFFGEGSRLTVL.

This clone came up once. This chain joins TRBV12-3 or TRBV12-4 and TRBJ2-7, with D perhaps matching TRBD2 (6 bases). V was trimmed by 7 bases and J by 1 base, leaving 11 bases between them. There are 13 residues in the CDR3. CDR3 loop: CASTRDFSYEQYF. For the CDR3, the DNA is TGTGCCAGCACCCGGGACTTTTCCTACGAGCAGTACTTC.

The chain joins TRBV6-6 to TRBJ1-3; D unclear. V was clipped by 7 bases and J by 6 bases, with 10 bases between them. There are 12 residues in the CDR3. The germline V gene has CDR1 MNHNY and CDR2 SVGAGI (reference sequence). CDR3 sequence reads: CASMNQANTIYF. CDR3 in DNA: TGTGCCAGCATGAACCAGGCAAACACCATATATTTT.

The chain joins TRBV2 to TRBJ2-2; 9 bases fit TRBD2. J gave up 1 base and V 6 bases, and 6 bases lay outside the gene matches. From germline, CDR1 is SNHLY and CDR2 FYNNEI. The CDR3 has 16 amino acids. The CDR3 sequence is CASRTRTSVNTGELFF. CDR3 bases: TGTGCCAGCAGAACCCGGACTAGCGTGAACACCGGGGAGCTGTTTTTT.

The V and J genes are TRBV6-5 and TRBJ2-7; D might be TRBD2 (6 bases). Looked up from germline, CDR1 is MNHEY and CDR2 is SVGAGI. This CDR3 region has 15 residues. Trimming took 7 bases from V and 6 from J, leaving 22 bases between them. The chain's CDR3 is CASTLDVGTSGEQYF. CDR3 sequence (DNA): TGTGCCAGCACCCTCGATGTAGGGACTTCGGGCGAGCAGTACTTC.

This chain uses TRBV29-1 with TRBJ1-1; 8 bases are shared with TRBD1. Germline V gene sequence: CDR1 SQVTM, CDR2 ANQGSEA. V lost 5 bases and J lost 4; bases outside the gene matches: 6. The CDR3 sequence is 13 residues long. DNA for the CDR3: TGCAGCGTTACAGGGACAGGTGGCACTGAAGCTTTCTTT. This gives the protein CSVTGTGGTEAFF.

The rearrangement links TRBV12-5 to TRBJ2-1, with 12 bases matching TRBD2. The CDR3 consists of 19 residues. CDR1 is LGHNT, CDR2 FRNRAP, per germline. The trim removed 2 bases at V and 6 bases at J, leaving 14 bases unmatched. The CDR3 DNA reads TGTGCTAGTGGTTTGCGGAGGGGATTGACTAGCGGGAGTCCCAATGAGCAGTTCTTC. It encodes CASGLRRGLTSGSPNEQFF.

This rearrangement joins TRBV7-2 to TRBJ2-7; 10 nucleotides agree with TRBD2. Trimming at V came to 3 bases and at J to 5 bases, leaving 4 bases not matched to a gene. The germline V gene encodes CDR1 SGHTA and CDR2 FQGNSA. The CDR3 length is 14 residues. The CDR3 loop is CASSFGGLANEQYF. In DNA form, the CDR3 reads TGTGCCAGCAGCTTTGGGGGACTAGCGAACGAGCAGTACTTC.

This clone has only one observation. This sequence joins TRBV19 and TRBJ2-4, with 9 bases that match TRBD2. CDR1 and CDR2 (germline): LNHDA, SQIVND (reference sequence). The CDR3 covers 14 residues. V gave up 5 bases and J gave up 6 bases; unmatched junction bases: 5. The CDR3 coding sequence is TGTGCCAGTAGTTCGACTAGCGGAAGAAACATTCAGTACTTC. Its translation is CASSSTSGRNIQYF.

The rearrangement uses TRBV5-4 and TRBJ2-7; the match to TRBD1 covers 7 bases. Germline loops: CDR1 SGHNT, CDR2 YYREEE (reference sequence). After removal of 4 bases from V and 1 base from J, the junction contained 2 bases not matched to a gene. The CDR3 has 13 amino acids. CDR3 nucleotide sequence: TGTGCCAGCAGCCGACAGGGATCCTACGAGCAGTACTTC. Protein: CASSRQGSYEQYF.

V and J are TRBV5-4 and TRBJ2-7; 12 nucleotides agree with TRBD2. The CDR3 spans 15 residues. Looked up from germline, CDR1 is SGHNT and CDR2 is YYREEE (reference sequence). The ends lost 5 bases at V and 7 bases at J; junction bases unmatched: 10. The CDR3 sequence: CASSSWTSGIWEQYF. DNA for the CDR3: TGTGCCAGCAGTAGTTGGACTAGCGGGATATGGGAGCAGTACTTC.

The chain combines TRBV5-6 with TRBJ1-5; D gene uncertain. Trimming took 1 base from V and 2 from J, leaving 4 bases between them. The CDR3 has 13 residues. Germline V gives CDR1 SGHDT, CDR2 YYEEEE. The CDR3 is CASSLTGNQPQHF. The CDR3, as DNA: TGTGCCAGCAGCTTGACAGGCAATCAGCCCCAGCATTTT.

This sequence joins TRBV25-1 and TRBJ1-2; 8 bases are a match to TRBD1. Losses at the gene ends were 5 bases for V and 5 bases for J; bases not matched to a gene: 7. In germline, CDR1 is MGHDK, CDR2 SYGVNS. The CDR3 contains 14 residues. CDR3 loop: CASSRTGYGYGYTF. CDR3 DNA sequence: TGTGCCAGCAGTCGGACAGGGTATGGGTATGGCTACACCTTC.

The chain couples TRBV4-1 to TRBJ2-7, with 10 bases identical to TRBD2. The ends lost 2 bases at V and 5 bases at J; junction bases unmatched: 12. CDR3 length: 17 amino acids. CDR1 MGHRA and CDR2 YSYEKL come from the germline V gene. CDR3 nucleotide sequence: TGCGCCAGCAGCCAAACCCGAAGTAGCGGGAGGTCGGACGAGCAGTACTTC. Translation: CASSQTRSSGRSDEQYF.

In its sample, this clone was seen once. J is TRBJ2-5 and V is TRBV6-4, with D maybe TRBD2 (5 bases). Germline loops: CDR1 MRHNA, CDR2 SNTAGT. The V end lost 3 bases, the J end lost 5 bases, and 16 bases lay between the germline ends. The CDR3 has 15 amino acids. The CDR3 nucleotides are TGTGCCAGCAGTGAAGAGGCGGGCTCTTGGGAGACCCAGTACTTC. It codes for CASSEEAGSWETQYF.

CDR3 DNA: TGCGCCAGCAGCCAAGATCGACCAGGGGCAAATGGCGCTTTCTTT. Translating it yields CASSQDRPGANGAFF. The chain combines TRBV4-1 with TRBJ1-1, with D possibly matching TRBD1 (6 bases). From germline, CDR1 is MGHRA and CDR2 YSYEKL. Trimming took 0 bases from V and 11 from J, leaving 19 bases between them. This CDR3 is built from 15 residues.

The J gene is TRBJ2-1, the V gene TRBV3-1 (or the pseudogene TRBV3-2); 9 bases map to TRBD1. Germline CDR1 and CDR2: LGHDT and YNNKEL (reference sequence). This CDR3 is built from 20 residues. V lost 1 base, J lost 6 bases, and 19 bases stayed unmatched. DNA of the CDR3: TGTGCCAGCAGCCAAGGGACGGGGGATCCGGGGACAGGGAGGAGCAATGAGCAGTTCTTC. Protein: CASSQGTGDPGTGRSNEQFF.